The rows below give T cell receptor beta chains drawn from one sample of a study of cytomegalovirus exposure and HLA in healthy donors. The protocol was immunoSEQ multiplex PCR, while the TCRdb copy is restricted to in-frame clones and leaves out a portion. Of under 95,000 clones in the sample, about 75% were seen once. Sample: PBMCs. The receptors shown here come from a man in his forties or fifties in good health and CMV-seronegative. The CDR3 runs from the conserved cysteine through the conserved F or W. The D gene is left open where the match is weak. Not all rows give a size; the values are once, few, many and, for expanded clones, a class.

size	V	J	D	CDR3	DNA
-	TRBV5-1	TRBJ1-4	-	CASSLGRNREKLFF	TGCGCCAGTTCCTTGGGGCGAAACAGGGAAAAACTGTTTTTT
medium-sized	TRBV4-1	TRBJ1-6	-	CASSQVVGVGSPLHF	TGCGCCAGCAGCCAAGTCGTCGGGGTTGGCTCACCCCTCCACTTT
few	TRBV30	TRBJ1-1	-	CAWVAEAFF	TGTGCCTGGGTAGCTGAAGCTTTCTTT
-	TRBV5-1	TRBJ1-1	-	CASSSTTANTEAFF	TGCGCCAGCAGCTCTACGACAGCGAACACTGAAGCTTTCTTT
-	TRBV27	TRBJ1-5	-	CASSQAGYSNQPQHF	TGTGCCAGCAGCCAGGCAGGGTATAGCAATCAGCCCCAGCATTTT
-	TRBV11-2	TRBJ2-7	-	CASSLHSSETRHEQYF	TGTGCCAGCAGCTTACACTCTTCCGAGACTAGACACGAGCAGTACTTC
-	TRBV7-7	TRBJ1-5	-	CASSFPLGQPQHF	TGTGCTAGCAGCTTCCCCCTCGGTCAGCCCCAGCATTTT
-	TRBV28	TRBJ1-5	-	CASSIRHSTEPQHF	TGTGCCAGCAGTATCCGACACTCCACGGAGCCCCAGCATTTT
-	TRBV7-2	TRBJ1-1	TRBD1	CASSQGQGDTEAFF	TGTGCCAGCAGCCAAGGACAGGGGGACACTGAAGCTTTCTTT
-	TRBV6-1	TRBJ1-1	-	CASSAPTGVGSTEAFF	TGTGCCAGCAGTGCCCCAACGGGAGTTGGGAGCACTGAAGCTTTCTTT
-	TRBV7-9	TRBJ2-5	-	CASGVGGKETQYF	TGTGCCAGCGGGGTGGGGGGAAAAGAGACCCAGTACTTC
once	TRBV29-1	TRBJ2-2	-	CSVEVGGGLTGELFF	TGCAGCGTTGAAGTTGGTGGGGGCCTCACCGGGGAGCTGTTTTTT
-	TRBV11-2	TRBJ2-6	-	CASSYWSGAGSGANVLTF	TGTGCCAGCAGCTACTGGTCAGGGGCTGGCTCTGGGGCCAACGTCCTGACTTTC
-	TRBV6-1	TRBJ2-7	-	CASSATGFTYEQYF	TGTGCCAGCAGTGCAACAGGGTTTACCTACGAGCAGTACTTC
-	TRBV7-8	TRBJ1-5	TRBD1	CASSPTGGNQPQHF	TGTGCCAGCAGCCCAACAGGGGGCAATCAGCCCCAGCATTTT
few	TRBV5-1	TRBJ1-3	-	CASSFSSGNTIYF	TGCGCCAGCAGCTTCAGCTCTGGAAACACCATATATTTT
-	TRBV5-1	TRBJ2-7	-	CASSITGIDQTDEQYF	TGCGCCAGCAGCATTACAGGGATTGATCAGACGGACGAGCAGTACTTC
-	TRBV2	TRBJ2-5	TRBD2	CASSRTSGIQETQYF	TGTGCCAGCAGTCGGACTAGCGGGATTCAAGAGACCCAGTACTTC
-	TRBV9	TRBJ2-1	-	CASSVGTGFNEQFF	TGTGCCAGCAGCGTAGGCACAGGGTTCAATGAGCAGTTCTTC
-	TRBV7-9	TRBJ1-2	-	CASSLRAGGLGTRSDGYTF	TGTGCCAGCAGTCTCAGGGCGGGGGGTCTCGGGACAAGGTCGGATGGCTACACCTTC
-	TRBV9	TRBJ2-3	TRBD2	CASSVVGTSSDTQYF	TGTGCCAGCAGCGTAGTTGGGACTAGCTCAGATACGCAGTATTTT
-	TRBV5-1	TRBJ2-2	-	CASSLLAGRTGELFF	TGCGCCAGCAGCTTGTTGGCAGGGAGGACCGGGGAGCTGTTTTTT
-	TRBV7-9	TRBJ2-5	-	CASSDTGSGETQYF	TGTGCCAGCAGCGATACAGGGTCGGGGGAGACCCAGTACTTC